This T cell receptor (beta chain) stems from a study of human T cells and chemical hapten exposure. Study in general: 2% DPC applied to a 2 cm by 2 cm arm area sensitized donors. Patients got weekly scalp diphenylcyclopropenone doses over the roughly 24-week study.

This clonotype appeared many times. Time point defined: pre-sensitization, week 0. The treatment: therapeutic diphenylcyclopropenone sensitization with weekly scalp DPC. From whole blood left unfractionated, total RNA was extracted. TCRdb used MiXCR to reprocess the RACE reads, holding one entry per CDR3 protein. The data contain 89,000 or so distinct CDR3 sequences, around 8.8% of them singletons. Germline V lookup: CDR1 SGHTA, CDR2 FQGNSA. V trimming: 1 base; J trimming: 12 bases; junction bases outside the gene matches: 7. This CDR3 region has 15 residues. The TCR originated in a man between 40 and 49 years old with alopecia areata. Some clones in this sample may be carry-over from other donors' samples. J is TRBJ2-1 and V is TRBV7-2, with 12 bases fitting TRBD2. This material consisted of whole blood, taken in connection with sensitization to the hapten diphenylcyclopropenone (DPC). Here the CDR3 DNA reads TGTGCCAGCAGCTTAGGGGCTAGCGGGGGGGAAAGGCAGTTCTTC. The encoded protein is CASSLGASGGERQFF.